Listed below are T cell receptor beta chains from one sample, sequenced in a study of blood T cell repertoires in COVID-19. Data came from immunoSEQ multiplex PCR; TCRdb stores just in-frame clones and leaves some out. In the table there are 250,000 to 300,000 clones, 83% of which are singletons. The sequencing sample was made of peripheral blood. These receptors originate from a man aged 55 to 70 who had recovered from COVID-19. Both conserved end residues are part of each CDR3. D genes are given only for firm matches.

j_gene	d_gene	v_gene	CDR3nt	CDR3aa
TRBJ2-7	-	TRBV7-8	TGTGCCAGCAGCTTAGTATCCGGGTTATCCACCCGAACCTACGAGCAGTACTTC	CASSLVSGLSTRTYEQYF
TRBJ1-1	-	TRBV29-1	TGCAGCGTTGCAGTGAACACTGAAGCTTTCTTT	CSVAVNTEAFF
TRBJ1-3	-	TRBV14	TGTGCCAGCTTAGGGGCCTCTGGAAACACCATATATTTT	CASLGASGNTIYF
TRBJ2-1	-	TRBV7-2	TGTGCCAGCAGCTCCGGTCAGGGGAAGTTGAGCTCCTACAATGAGCAGTTCTTC	CASSSGQGKLSSYNEQFF
TRBJ2-2	TRBD1	TRBV6-5	TGTGCCAGCAGGAAACAGGGGATGTATGCCGGGGAGCTGTTTTTT	CASRKQGMYAGELFF
TRBJ1-6	-	TRBV7-3	TGTGCCAGCAGCTTAGCGGGATATAATTCACCCCTCCACTTT	CASSLAGYNSPLHF
TRBJ2-1	TRBD2	TRBV19	TGTGCCAGTAGTATAGACCCGGGACTAGCGGGGTACAATGAGCAGTTCTTC	CASSIDPGLAGYNEQFF
TRBJ1-1	-	TRBV2	TGTGCCAGCAGGAACAGGGTTAGCACTGAAGCTTTCTTT	CASRNRVSTEAFF
TRBJ1-6	-	TRBV12-3/TRBV12-4	TGTGCCAGCAGTCGGGGGGTTTTCTCACCCCTCCACTTT	CASSRGVFSPLHF
TRBJ1-2	TRBD1	TRBV6-5	TGTGCCAGCAGCCCCGGGACAGGGCTCAACTATGGCTACACCTTC	CASSPGTGLNYGYTF
TRBJ2-5	-	TRBV5-1	TGCGCCAGCAGTTCGAGGTACCAAGAGACCCAGTACTTC	CASSSRYQETQYF
TRBJ1-5	-	TRBV6-1	TGTGCCAGCAGTGAGTCGCGTCAGCCCCAGCATTTT	CASSESRQPQHF
TRBJ2-7	-	TRBV18	TGTGCCAGCTCACCATTGGAGAGACGGGAGCAGTACTTC	CASSPLERREQYF
TRBJ1-1	-	TRBV9	TGTGCCAGCAGCGCAGTGGGACATAACACTGAAGCTTTCTTT	CASSAVGHNTEAFF
TRBJ1-1	TRBD1	TRBV28	TGTGCCAGCAGTTCCCCGGGACAGGGGGACACTGAAGCTTTCTTT	CASSSPGQGDTEAFF
TRBJ2-3	TRBD1	TRBV30	TGTGCCTACAGGGGTGCGGGAGATACGCAGTATTTT	CAYRGAGDTQYF
TRBJ2-7	-	TRBV7-8	TGTGCCAGCAGCTTAGGTTTCGGGTACGAGCAGTACTTC	CASSLGFGYEQYF
TRBJ1-6	TRBD1	TRBV19	TGTGCCAGTAGTGAGCGGACAGGGGGAAATAATTCACCCCTCCACTTT	CASSERTGGNNSPLHF